Each of the 10 T cell receptor beta chains below was sequenced from the same sample in a study of radiation and T cells in renal cell carcinoma. Regarding treatment: 15 Gy SBRT to primary tumor, nephrectomy 4 weeks later. Data came from immunoSEQ multiplex PCR; TCRdb stores just in-frame clones and leaves some out. The repertoire consists of just over 15,000 clones, with 64% occurring once and the leading ten covering around 30%. Sample: tumor tissue, taken from a patient whose treatment included radiotherapy and nephrectomy. These receptors were obtained from a woman in her 70s with renal cell carcinoma.

This CDR3 reads CASSPGGLARNEQFF. CDR3 coding DNA: TGCGCCAGCAGCCCGGGCGGACTAGCGCGGAATGAGCAGTTCTTC. The chain has TRBV5-1 and TRBJ2-1; TRBD2 matches at 9 bases. V trimming: 4 bases; J trimming: 7 bases; junction bases outside the gene matches: 9. CDR1 SGHRS and CDR2 YFSETQ come from the germline V gene. The CDR3 is 15 residues long.

This clone was detected once. The chain is built from TRBV5-1 and TRBJ2-6, with a weak D call TRBD1 (6 bases). V lost 4 bases and J lost 0, with 17 bases in between. The germline V gene encodes CDR1 SGHRS and CDR2 YFSETQ. The CDR3 is 18 amino acids. CDR3 DNA: TGCGCCAGCAGCAACGGACAGCCACTATACTCTGGGGCCAACGTCCTGACTTTC. Its translation is CASSNGQPLYSGANVLTF.

The V gene is TRBV6-6, the J gene TRBJ2-1; 9 bases align to TRBD2. From germline, CDR1 is MNHNY and CDR2 SVGAGI (reference sequence). The CDR3 has 16 residues. After removal of 5 bases from V and 8 bases from J, the junction contained 13 bases not matched to a gene. The CDR3 here is CASSPSTSGLEDEQFF. The CDR3 DNA reads as TGTGCCAGCAGTCCATCGACTAGCGGCCTGGAGGATGAGCAGTTCTTC.

The rearrangement joins TRBV9 to TRBJ2-5, with D hard to call. With 4 bases removed from V and 0 bases from J, the gap between germline ends came to 10 bases. Germline V lookup: CDR1 SGDLS, CDR2 YYNGEE. The CDR3 is 14 amino acids. DNA for the CDR3: TGTGCCAGCAGCCCCCATGAGTACCAAGAGACCCAGTACTTC. Translating it yields CASSPHEYQETQYF.

This chain connects TRBV10-3 to TRBJ2-2, with D maybe TRBD2 (5 bases). The V end was cut by 3 bases, the J end by 0 bases, with 11 bases between. Germline assignment: CDR1 ENHRY and CDR2 SYGVKD. CDR3 length: 16 amino acids. CDR3 in DNA: TGTGCCATCAGTGAATCAGCGGCTCCGAACACCGGGGAGCTGTTTTTT. It specifies CAISESAAPNTGELFF.

This clone appeared a few times. The chain is built from TRBV4-1 and TRBJ2-7, with TRBD1 as a possible D gene (5 bases). CDR3 length: 13 amino acids. The V end lost 6 bases, the J end lost 2 bases, and 11 bases lay between the germline ends. Germline V lookup: CDR1 MGHRA, CDR2 YSYEKL. The CDR3 sequence: CASSPTGTYEQYF. The CDR3 DNA sequence: TGCGCCAGCAGTCCTACAGGAACCTACGAGCAGTACTTC.

This sequence joins TRBV7-8 and TRBJ2-1; 9 nucleotides agree with TRBD2. This CDR3 is 16 amino acids long. Germline CDR1 is SGHVS and CDR2 is FQNEAQ. J was trimmed by 6 bases and V by 1 base; bases with no gene match: 7. CDR3 residues: CASSLGQRGAGNEQFF. The CDR3 DNA is TGTGCCAGCAGCTTAGGGCAGCGGGGGGCGGGCAATGAGCAGTTCTTC.

In this sample, this clone turned up a few times. The genes are TRBV30 and TRBJ2-7, with D uncertain. The CDR3 has 13 amino acids. Trimming took 2 bases from V and 2 from J, leaving 10 bases between them. The germline V gene encodes CDR1 GTSNPN and CDR2 SVGIG (reference sequence). The CDR3 DNA follows: TGTGCCTGGAGTCTGGCACCTACCTACGAGCAGTACTTC. As protein: CAWSLAPTYEQYF.

The V call is TRBV5-4, the J call TRBJ1-2, with 10 bases that match TRBD1. J gave up 4 bases and V 3 bases, and 3 bases lay outside the gene matches. Germline CDR1 is SGHNT and CDR2 is YYREEE (reference sequence). This CDR3 has 14 residues. The CDR3 reads CASSSTGGLYGYTF. The CDR3 DNA sequence: TGTGCCAGCAGCTCGACAGGGGGCCTCTATGGCTACACCTTC.

The chain uses TRBV2 and TRBJ2-7; the match to TRBD2 covers 12 bases. The CDR3 loop spans 17 amino acids. CDR1 is SNHLY and CDR2 is FYNNEI in the germline V gene. V gave up 1 base and J gave up 7 bases; unmatched junction bases: 11. The CDR3 protein is CASSEVLPTSGSGEQYF. The CDR3 region has the DNA TGTGCCAGCAGTGAAGTTCTTCCGACTAGCGGGAGTGGAGAGCAGTACTTC.